This TCR beta chain originates from a study of T cell changes during pregnancy in multiple sclerosis. The CDR3 length is 14 residues. CDR1 and CDR2 from the germline V gene are LNHNV and YYDKDF (reference sequence). V lost 4 bases and J 0 bases, leaving 9 bases between the germline ends. This clone has a handful of counts. Sequencing used immunoSEQ multiplex PCR; TCRdb keeps in-frame clones, though not all of them. The table has over 50,000 clones, roughly 90% seen once. This chain joins TRBV15 and TRBJ1-1, with D uncertain. The sequencing used peripheral blood, collected in the first trimester of pregnancy. The TCR comes from a female donor with multiple sclerosis, enrolled in a pregnancy study. CDR3 residues: CATSNEHLNTEAFF. The CDR3 region has the DNA TGTGCCACCAGCAACGAGCATTTGAACACTGAAGCTTTCTTT. Drawing the rest from reference TRBV15 and TRBJ1-1, the complete variable domain is DAMVIQNPRYQVTQFGKPVTLSCSQTLNHNVMYWYQQKSSQAPKLLFHYYDKDFNNEADTPDNFQSRRPNTSFCFLDIRSPGLGDTAMYLCATSNEHLNTEAFFGQGTRLTVV.